Presented here are 2 T cell receptor beta chains from one specimen sequenced in a study of cytomegalovirus exposure and HLA in healthy donors. Primers included in the PCR were 60 Vbeta and 13 Jbeta primers. The assay was immunoSEQ multiplex PCR, and TCRdb's table has in-frame clones only and misses some. The table has 85,000 to 100,000 clones, roughly four fifths seen once. Sequencing input: PBMCs. The receptors stem from a female donor in good health and CMV-seropositive.

The V and J genes are TRBV9 and TRBJ2-7; TRBD2 matches at 9 bases. V lost 2 bases to trimming and J lost 3 bases; unmatched junction nucleotides: 6. Germline CDR1 and CDR2: SGDLS and YYNGEE. The CDR3 runs to 15 residues. The CDR3 coding sequence is TGTGCCAGCAGCGTCGGCGGGAGGGAGGTCTACGAGCAGTACTTC. Encoded protein: CASSVGGREVYEQYF. Based on the CDR3 plus reference TRBV9 and TRBJ2-7, the full variable domain is DSGVTQTPKHLITATGQRVTLRCSPRSGDLSVYWYQQSLDQGLQFLIQYYNGEERAKGNILERFSAQQFPDLHSELNLSSLELGDSALYFCASSVGGREVYEQYFGPGTRLTVT.

This clone was recorded only once. The V and J genes are TRBV10-2 and TRBJ2-1; the match to TRBD2 covers 9 bases. V trimming: 4 bases; J trimming: 4 bases; junction bases outside the gene matches: 5. The CDR3 length is 15 residues. Germline lookup yields CDR1 WSHSY and CDR2 SAAADI. The CDR3 is CASSVETSGYNEQFF. The CDR3 coding sequence is TGCGCCAGCAGTGTAGAGACTAGCGGATACAATGAGCAGTTCTTC.